The clone carrying this T cell receptor beta chain was seen more than once but under ten times. The antigen is undetermined. The data originate from a study of blood T cells in healthy people across ages. Study results and limitations: Observed TCR beta diversity showed a strong correlation with the percentage of naive T cells as measured by flow cytometry.

The second PCR ran about 7 to 12 cycles with a sample-barcoded 5' primer and J-beta primers. One entry per CDR3 protein results from TCRdb running MiXCR on the 5' RACE reads. The repertoire holds nearly 800,000 distinct CDR3 sequences, with about 25% as singletons. The germline gives CDR1 SEHNR, CDR2 FQNEAQ (reference sequence). The CDR3 has 14 residues. V dropped 2 bases and J dropped 4 bases, with 10 bases sitting between them. These records were also assigned to another study, of T cells of mothers and their children. Turning to that study: Each mother gave over 8 million TCR beta CDR3 reads; each child, a few million. In both related and unrelated pairs, TCR recombination output is shaped similarly by thymic selection. Biologically related mothers and children overlapped slightly more than unrelated pairs, a non-significant difference.

The clonotype was recovered from a boy younger than 18 in good health. This chain links TRBV7-9 with TRBJ2-3; D uncertain. Sequenced: blood. This chain's CDR3 is CASSLPFSSDTQYF. The CDR3 nucleotides are TGTGCCAGCAGCTTACCGTTCAGTTCAGATACGCAGTATTTT.